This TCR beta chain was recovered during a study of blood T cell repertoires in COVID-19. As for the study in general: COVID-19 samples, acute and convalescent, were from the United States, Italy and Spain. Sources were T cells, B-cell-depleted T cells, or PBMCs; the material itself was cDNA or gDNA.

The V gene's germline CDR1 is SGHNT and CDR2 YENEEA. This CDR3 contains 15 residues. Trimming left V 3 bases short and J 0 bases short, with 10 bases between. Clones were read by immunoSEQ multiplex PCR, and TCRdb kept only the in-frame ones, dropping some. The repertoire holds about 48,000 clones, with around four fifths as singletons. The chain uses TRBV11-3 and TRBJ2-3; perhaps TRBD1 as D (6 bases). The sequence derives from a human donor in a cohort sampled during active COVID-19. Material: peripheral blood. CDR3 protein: CASSFQGSSTDTQYF. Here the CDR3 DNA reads TGTGCCAGCAGCTTCCAGGGGTCTAGCACAGATACGCAGTATTTT. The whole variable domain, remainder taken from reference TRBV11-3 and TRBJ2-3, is EAGVVQSPRYKIIEKKQPVAFWCNPISGHNTLYWYLQNLGQGPELLIRYENEEAVDDSQLPKDRFSAERLKGVDSTLKIQPAELGDSAVYLCASSFQGSSTDTQYFGPGTRLTVL.